Presented here are 29 T cell receptor beta chains from one specimen sequenced in a study of T cell repertoires in cytomegalovirus infection. What these receptors recognize is not known. TCRdb re-called the reads through MiXCR, storing one row per CDR3 protein. This sample has about 900,000 distinct CDR3 sequences, with around 32% found just once. This material consisted of cultured CD8+ T cells from PBMCs, taken from culture after CMV antigen stimulation. The receptors stem from a human donor in good health (CMV status not recorded). Some clones in this sample may be carry-over from other donors' samples.

The V call is TRBV3-1, the J call TRBJ2-1; 10 bases agree with TRBD2. V lost 4 bases and J lost 8; bases outside the gene matches: 8. Looked up from germline, CDR1 is LGHDT and CDR2 is YNNKEL (reference sequence). This CDR3 contains 15 residues. As DNA, the CDR3 is TGTGCCAGCAGCCCCCCGGGACTAGCGATCGATGAGCAGTTCTTC. This sequence encodes CASSPPGLAIDEQFF.

V is TRBV7-9 and J is TRBJ1-2; TRBD1 is a possible D gene (5 bases). The germline CDR1 and CDR2 sequences are SEHNR and FQNEAQ (reference sequence). The germline V and J ends were trimmed by 3 bases and 6 bases, with 14 bases remaining between them. This CDR3 is built from 14 residues. The CDR3 coding sequence is TGTGCCAGCAGCTTGCGGGGGATTATGGATGGCTACACCTTC. As protein: CASSLRGIMDGYTF.

The genes are TRBV12-3 or TRBV12-4 and TRBJ1-1; D ambiguous. There are 13 residues in the CDR3. The ends were cut back, 4 bases at V and 4 bases at J, with 10 bases in the middle. CDR3 coding DNA: TGTGCCAGCAGTTCGGGAGAGAGCACTGAAGCTTTCTTT. This gives the protein CASSSGESTEAFF.

This clonotype was counted ten times or more. V gene TRBV7-9 combines with J gene TRBJ1-2; no clear D gene. Deletions cut 3 bases from V and 10 bases from J, with 9 bases between. Germline V gives CDR1 SEHNR, CDR2 FQNEAQ (reference sequence). The CDR3 is 11 amino acids. For the CDR3, the DNA is TGTGCCAGCAGCTTGCCCGGTGACTACACCTTC. Translating it yields CASSLPGDYTF.

The chain is built from TRBV24-1 and TRBJ2-3, with TRBD1 identical over 10 bases. V gave up 9 bases and J gave up 1 base; unmatched junction bases: 6. Germline V lookup: CDR1 KGHDR, CDR2 SFDVKD. The CDR3 has 15 amino acids. CDR3 loop: CATRGGTGGTDTQYF. CDR3 sequence (DNA): TGTGCCACCCGGGGGGGGACAGGGGGCACAGATACGCAGTATTTT.

The V gene is TRBV29-1, the J gene TRBJ2-2; no firm D call. CDR1 SQVTM and CDR2 ANQGSEA come from the germline V gene. The CDR3 consists of 15 residues. V was trimmed by 5 bases and J by 0 bases, leaving 13 bases between them. CDR3 sequence (DNA): TGCAGCGTTAACTACGGGTCCTCGAACACCGGGGAGCTGTTTTTT. It translates to CSVNYGSSNTGELFF.

This clonotype was counted only a few times. This rearrangement joins TRBV6-1 to TRBJ1-2; D unclear. Between the trimmed V and J ends, which lost 6 bases and 4 bases, there was a span of 15 bases. This CDR3 comprises 14 residues. Germline CDR1 reads MNHNS; CDR2 reads SASEGT. CDR3 loop: CASRLGVDSYGYTF. The CDR3 DNA follows: TGTGCCAGCAGATTGGGCGTCGATAGCTATGGCTACACCTTC.

This clonotype was seen more than once but under ten times. The chain recombines TRBV7-9 with TRBJ2-3; no clear D. CDR3 size: 13 residues. Trimming cost V 0 bases and J 4 bases, with 5 bases left between them. From germline, CDR1 is SEHNR and CDR2 FQNEAQ (reference sequence). In nucleotides, the CDR3 is TGTGCCAGCAGCTTAGCGTACGCAGATACGCAGTATTTT. Its protein product is CASSLAYADTQYF.

The chain carries TRBV2 and TRBJ1-2; possible D gene TRBD1, 6 bases. This CDR3 has 15 amino acids. Trimming pared 0 bases from V and 6 bases from J, leaving 14 bases between. Germline loops: CDR1 SNHLY, CDR2 FYNNEI. CDR3 amino acids: CASSEAQIGGDGYTF. The CDR3 bases are TGTGCCAGCAGTGAAGCTCAGATCGGGGGCGATGGCTACACCTTC.

This clonotype was recorded once. V usage is TRBV20-1 and J usage is TRBJ1-1, with D possibly being TRBD1 (6 bases). Between the trimmed V and J ends, which lost 0 bases and 8 bases, there was a span of 16 bases. The CDR3 has 14 residues. Germline values: CDR1 DFQATT, CDR2 SNEGSKA (reference sequence). The CDR3 DNA is TGCAGTGCTAGAGAGGCCGGGCAGGGGCTGGAAGCTTTCTTT. The encoded protein is CSAREAGQGLEAFF.

At least ten counts were recorded for this clonotype. This rearrangement joins TRBV6-5 to TRBJ1-4, with D maybe TRBD1 (6 bases). Germline lookup yields CDR1 MNHEY and CDR2 SVGAGI. This CDR3 contains 16 residues. The ends were cut back, 2 bases at V and 6 bases at J, with 16 bases in the middle. CDR3 in DNA: TGTGCCAGCAGTTACCTCCCTGGAGGGGGTGATGAAAAACTGTTTTTT. Translated, it gives CASSYLPGGGDEKLFF.

The chain uses TRBV7-2 and TRBJ1-2, with 8 bases that match TRBD1. The V and J ends lost 1 base and 7 bases, in that order; junction bases with no gene match: 11. The V gene's germline CDR1 is SGHTA and CDR2 FQGNSA. This CDR3 comprises 16 residues. The CDR3 DNA sequence: TGTGCCAGCAGCTTAGACCCGACCGGGACAGGATCTGGCTACACCTTC. Amino acids: CASSLDPTGTGSGYTF.

This chain joins TRBV29-1 and TRBJ1-3; D remains unclear. Trimming cost V 7 bases and J 0 bases, with 10 bases left between them. This CDR3 region has 13 residues. CDR1 and CDR2 from the germline V gene are SQVTM and ANQGSEA. CDR3 nucleotide sequence: TGCAGCGCCCTGGCACTCTCTGGAAACACCATATATTTT. This translates into CSALALSGNTIYF.

A few counts support this clonotype. The chain joins TRBV7-2 to TRBJ2-5; TRBD1 might be the D (6 bases). Germline V gene lookup returns CDR1 SGHTA and CDR2 FQGNSA. The CDR3 sequence is 15 residues long. Trimming stripped 1 base from V and 1 base from J, with 10 bases between. DNA for the CDR3: TGTGCCAGCAGCTTAGGGCACAGGGTCCAAGAGACCCAGTACTTC. Protein sequence: CASSLGHRVQETQYF.

The J gene is TRBJ2-5, the V gene TRBV7-9, with TRBD1 matching over 9 bases. CDR3 length equals 14 residues. Trimming removed 6 bases from V and 5 bases from J; junction bases left unmatched: 7. The germline V gene encodes CDR1 SEHNR and CDR2 FQNEAQ (reference sequence). In nucleotides, the CDR3 is TGTGCCAGCAGAACGTGGGACAGGGAGGAGACCCAGTACTTC. This gives the protein CASRTWDREETQYF.

At least ten counts were recorded for this clonotype. The chain recombines TRBV5-4 with TRBJ1-2; possibly TRBD1 for D (6 bases). The V end was cut by 1 base, the J end by 5 bases, with 12 bases between. Germline CDR1 and CDR2: SGHNT and YYREEE (reference sequence). This CDR3 contains 14 residues. The chain's CDR3 is CASSLTGQPYGYTF. The CDR3 nucleotides read TGTGCCAGCAGCTTGACAGGGCAACCTTATGGCTACACCTTC.

The gene calls are TRBV6-6 and TRBJ1-4, with a tentative D call TRBD1 (5 bases). The V and J ends lost 5 bases and 6 bases respectively, with 10 bases between them. The CDR3 totals 13 residues. CDR1 and CDR2 from the germline V gene are MNHNY and SVGAGI (reference sequence). In DNA form, the CDR3 reads TGTGCCAGCAGTCGGGGGGGGGATGAAAAACTGTTTTTT. Its protein product is CASSRGGDEKLFF.

This rearrangement joins TRBV2 to TRBJ2-3; D is unresolved. The CDR3 loop spans 14 amino acids. Trimming shortened V by 6 bases and J by 1 base, and 11 bases separated the two germline ends. Germline V CDR1 and CDR2: SNHLY, FYNNEI. The CDR3 reads CASRNPGRTDTQYF. In nucleotides, the CDR3 is TGTGCCAGCAGGAACCCAGGCCGCACAGATACGCAGTATTTT.

The gene calls are TRBV7-4 and TRBJ1-3, with D possibly TRBD1 on 5 matching bases. The CDR3 covers 16 residues. Trimming shortened V by 1 base and J by 0 bases, and 10 bases separated the two germline ends. CDR1 is SGHVT and CDR2 is SQSDAQ in the germline V gene. CDR3 amino acids: CASSLGDLNSGNTIYF. The CDR3 nucleotides read TGTGCCAGCAGCTTAGGGGACTTGAACTCTGGAAACACCATATATTTT.

This clonotype occurred a few times. V usage is TRBV6-1 and J usage is TRBJ2-1; 12 bases are shared with TRBD2. CDR1 and CDR2 from the germline V gene are MNHNS and SASEGT. V shed 7 bases and J 8 bases; nucleotides not matched to a gene: 6. The CDR3 covers 14 residues. The CDR3 here is CASNLAGGLYEQFF. Written as DNA, the CDR3 is TGTGCCAGCAATCTAGCGGGGGGGCTCTATGAGCAGTTCTTC.

This clonotype was seen more than once but under ten times. The rearrangement links TRBV27 to TRBJ1-1, with D unresolved. Germline V gene data show CDR1 as MNHEY and CDR2 as SMNVEV (reference sequence). The CDR3 is 15 residues long. The germline V and J ends were trimmed by 2 bases and 3 bases, with 13 bases remaining between them. The CDR3: CASSLGSPRDTEAFF. CDR3 nucleotide sequence: TGTGCCAGCAGTTTAGGTTCCCCGAGGGACACTGAAGCTTTCTTT.

This chain uses TRBV10-3 with TRBJ2-1; D remains unclear. The CDR3 spans 13 residues. Germline V gene sequence: CDR1 ENHRY, CDR2 SYGVKD. The V gene lost 7 bases and the J gene lost 5 bases, with 12 bases spanning the gap. This chain's CDR3 is CAIKVSPNNEQFF. In nucleotides, the CDR3 is TGTGCCATCAAAGTTTCCCCGAACAATGAGCAGTTCTTC.

The chain is built from TRBV29-1 and TRBJ1-4; 8 nucleotides agree with TRBD1. V shed 7 bases and J 6 bases; nucleotides not matched to a gene: 7. The CDR3 runs 13 residues. Germline CDR1 SQVTM, CDR2 ANQGSEA. The CDR3 region has the DNA TGCAGCGCTGCAGGGGGCACGGATGAAAAACTGTTTTTT. It codes for CSAAGGTDEKLFF.

The chain employs TRBV12-3 or TRBV12-4 and TRBJ1-2; a weak D match, TRBD1 (5 bases). V was pared by 1 base and J by 6 bases, with 9 bases between. CDR3 size: 13 residues. The CDR3 here is CASSLGTRDGYTF. The CDR3 coding sequence is TGTGCCAGCAGTTTAGGGACACGAGATGGCTACACCTTC.

This clonotype was picked up a small number of times. A much bigger clone sits one base away, suggesting this may be a read error. This chain joins TRBV7-2 and TRBJ2-3; D ambiguous. The CDR3 loop spans 16 amino acids. Germline CDR1 and CDR2: SGHTA and FQGNSA. The CDR3 spells CVSSFSSLGFTDTQYF. Written as DNA, the CDR3 is TGTGTCAGCAGCTTTTCGTCACTCGGCTTCACAGATACGCAGTATTTT.

This chain links TRBV6-5 with TRBJ1-6; tentative D call: TRBD1 (6 bases). CDR1 is MNHEY and CDR2 is SVGAGI in the germline V gene. Trimming removed 6 bases from V and 0 bases from J, with 18 bases in between. The CDR3 totals 18 residues. The CDR3 loop is CASRQDGQRSSYNSPLHF. CDR3 DNA: TGTGCCAGCAGGCAGGACGGACAGAGAAGCTCCTATAATTCACCCCTCCACTTT.

The chain carries TRBV5-6 and TRBJ1-1, with 9 bases that match TRBD1. The CDR3 runs to 14 residues. Germline CDR1 SGHDT, CDR2 YYEEEE. V lost 4 bases to trimming and J lost 10 bases; unmatched junction nucleotides: 11. The CDR3 DNA is TGTGCCAGCAGCCCGGGGACAGGGCATATTGGAGCTTTCTTT. Residues: CASSPGTGHIGAFF.

Ten or more counts support this clonotype. The V gene is TRBV27, the J gene TRBJ1-1; 7 positions match TRBD1. V gave up 2 bases and J gave up 4 bases; unmatched junction bases: 4. CDR3 length: 14 residues. Per the germline V gene, CDR1 is MNHEY and CDR2 is SMNVEV (reference sequence). CDR3 DNA: TGTGCCAGCAGTTTAGGGGGACAGCTCACTGAAGCTTTCTTT. This sequence encodes CASSLGGQLTEAFF.

The table lists this clonotype with many counts. The chain recombines TRBV11-3 with TRBJ2-5; a weak D match, TRBD1 (6 bases). V was cut by 6 bases and J by 5 bases, with 13 bases left in between. Per the germline V gene, CDR1 is SGHNT and CDR2 is YENEEA. The CDR3 sequence is 13 residues long. In DNA, the CDR3 is TGTGCCAGCAGGCCCAGGGGTGAGGAGACCCAGTACTTC. Translation: CASRPRGEETQYF.